These 25 T cell receptor beta chains share one sample of origin, sequenced in a study of blood T cell repertoires in COVID-19. The method was immunoSEQ multiplex PCR; TCRdb's version includes in-frame clones alone and lacks a portion of them. The sample gives around 160,000 clones, roughly 83% of which show up once; 10% to 15% is in the top ten. Sequenced: PBMCs or T cells enriched from blood (not recorded which). All receptors come from an older woman who had recovered from COVID-19.

V and J are TRBV27 and TRBJ2-2; tentative D call: TRBD2 (6 bases). The length of the CDR3 is 14 residues. Trimming removed 11 bases at V and 1 base at J, with 14 bases between. The germline CDR1 and CDR2 sequences are MNHEY and SMNVEV (reference sequence). CDR3 in amino acids: CACREWGNTGELFF. DNA for the CDR3: TGTGCCTGCCGGGAGTGGGGGAACACCGGGGAGCTGTTTTTT.

The rearrangement uses TRBV3-1 (or the pseudogene TRBV3-2) and TRBJ1-2; 9 nucleotides line up with TRBD1. The V segment lost 0 bases and the J segment 6 bases; nucleotides outside the gene matches: 5. This CDR3 spans 15 amino acids. The V gene's germline CDR1 is LGHDT and CDR2 YNNKEL (reference sequence). CDR3 nucleotide sequence: TGTGCCAGCAGCCAAGATACAGGGGGCTCCGATGGCTACACCTTC. As protein: CASSQDTGGSDGYTF.

The chain couples TRBV18 to TRBJ1-3; no clear D. Deletions cut 3 bases from V and 5 bases from J, with 8 bases between. The V gene's germline CDR1 is KGHSH and CDR2 LQKENI. CDR3 length: 13 residues. The CDR3 loop is CASSPSLRNTIYF. Here the CDR3 DNA reads TGTGCCAGCTCACCGTCACTGAGAAACACCATATATTTT.

The rearrangement links TRBV5-1 to TRBJ1-2; 9 positions agree with TRBD1. Unmatched junction bases numbered 5, after V lost 3 bases and J lost 8 bases. Germline loops: CDR1 SGHRS, CDR2 YFSETQ. The CDR3 runs 13 residues. The CDR3 sequence is CASSSQGAGGYTF. In DNA form, the CDR3 reads TGCGCCAGCAGCTCACAGGGGGCTGGAGGCTACACCTTC.

This clone has a single count. The genes are TRBV14 and TRBJ1-1, with TRBD1 identical over 9 bases. V shed 4 bases and J 6 bases; nucleotides not matched to a gene: 6. Germline V CDR1 and CDR2: SGHDN, FVKESK. This CDR3 region has 14 residues. This chain's CDR3 is CASSLLGTGPEAFF. The CDR3 DNA follows: TGTGCCAGCAGCCTTCTCGGGACAGGGCCTGAAGCTTTCTTT.

The chain employs TRBV7-9 and TRBJ1-1, with TRBD1 matching over 9 bases. Germline assignment: CDR1 SEHNR and CDR2 FQNEAQ (reference sequence). V lost 5 bases and J lost 6; bases outside the gene matches: 7. CDR3 length: 14 amino acids. The CDR3 region is CASSPGTGLAEAFF. The CDR3 DNA reads TGTGCCAGCAGCCCTGGGACAGGGTTAGCTGAAGCTTTCTTT.

This clone was observed a single time. The rearrangement uses TRBV3-1 (or the pseudogene TRBV3-2) and TRBJ2-5; a possible D gene is TRBD2 (6 bases). V was trimmed by 4 bases and J by 5 bases, leaving 11 bases between them. The CDR3 loop spans 13 amino acids. Germline CDR1 LGHDT, CDR2 YNNKEL (reference sequence). CDR3 DNA: TGTGCCAGCAGCCCCGGAGGGCCTGAGACCCAGTACTTC. This sequence encodes CASSPGGPETQYF.

This chain connects TRBV5-5 to TRBJ2-7, with TRBD2 matching 8 bases. With 1 base clipped from V and 7 bases from J, the junction kept 4 bases outside the gene matches. Germline V lookup: CDR1 SGHKS, CDR2 YYEKEE (reference sequence). There are 13 residues in the CDR3. This CDR3 reads CASSLQGTREQYF. The CDR3 nucleotides are TGTGCCAGCAGCTTGCAGGGGACTAGGGAGCAGTACTTC.

V usage is TRBV5-5 and J usage is TRBJ2-1; 10 bases fit TRBD1. Germline V gene lookup returns CDR1 SGHKS and CDR2 YYEKEE (reference sequence). CDR3 length: 16 residues. V shed 4 bases, J shed 4 bases, and the junction held 8 bases outside the gene matches. In DNA, the CDR3 is TGTGCCAGCAGCACGGGCGGGACAGGGGCGTACAATGAGCAGTTCTTC. Amino acids: CASSTGGTGAYNEQFF.

For this clone: The same CDR3 also results from other DNA sequences found in this sample. CDR3 nucleotide sequence: TGCGCCAGCAGCTCGGGACTAGCGGGAGGTGAGACCCAGTACTTC. This sequence encodes CASSSGLAGGETQYF. The V gene is TRBV5-1, the J gene TRBJ2-5, with 15 positions matching TRBD2. Per germline, CDR1 SGHRS and CDR2 YFSETQ. The CDR3 contains 15 residues. Unmatched junction bases numbered 2, after V lost 3 bases and J lost 5 bases.

This clone was counted a few times. The chain links TRBV3-1 (or the pseudogene TRBV3-2) to TRBJ2-7; 7 nucleotides align to TRBD1. Trimming at V came to 1 base and at J to 4 bases, leaving 4 bases not matched to a gene. This CDR3 comprises 14 residues. Germline V gene data show CDR1 as LGHDT and CDR2 as YNNKEL (reference sequence). CDR3 protein: CASSQVGGKYEQYF. The CDR3 DNA is TGTGCCAGCAGCCAAGTAGGGGGCAAGTACGAGCAGTACTTC.

The CDR3 sequence is CASNLSGDQPQHF. The CDR3 region has the DNA TGTGCCAGCAATCTTAGCGGGGATCAGCCCCAGCATTTT. The V and J genes are TRBV6-5 and TRBJ1-5; no definite D call. V lost 7 bases and J lost 5, with 12 bases in between. This CDR3 is built from 13 residues. CDR1 is MNHEY, CDR2 SVGAGI, per germline.

V and J are TRBV6-5 and TRBJ2-1, with a possible D match to TRBD2 (7 bases). Germline V gene data show CDR1 as MNHEY and CDR2 as SVGAGI. The ends were cut back, 5 bases at V and 7 bases at J, with 18 bases in the middle. The CDR3 has 15 residues. CDR3 coding DNA: TGTGCCAGCAGTCCCGAGGGAGGGGGGGAGAATGAGCAGTTCTTC. This codes for CASSPEGGGENEQFF.

The chain links TRBV6-6 to TRBJ2-1, with D uncertain. V gave up 5 bases and J gave up 3 bases, with 8 bases separating them. The CDR3 is 13 residues long. From germline, CDR1 is MNHNY and CDR2 SVGAGI (reference sequence). The CDR3 DNA reads TGTGCCAGCAGTCGCGACTTCTACAATGAGCAGTTCTTC. Protein sequence: CASSRDFYNEQFF.

This chain uses TRBV5-1 with TRBJ2-2; no clear D. The CDR3 extends over 12 amino acids. Germline CDR1 and CDR2: SGHRS and YFSETQ. Trimming pared 0 bases from V and 8 bases from J, leaving 5 bases between. CDR3 sequence (DNA): TGCGCCAGCAGCTTGGACGAGGGGGAGCTGTTTTTT. It yields the protein CASSLDEGELFF.

This chain joins TRBV29-1 and TRBJ1-2; D not certain. The V end lost 3 bases, the J end lost 8 bases, and 13 bases lay between the germline ends. Germline assignment: CDR1 SQVTM and CDR2 ANQGSEA. The CDR3 spans 12 residues. The CDR3 sequence: CSVDDQTEGYTF. CDR3 coding DNA: TGCAGCGTTGACGACCAAACAGAGGGCTACACCTTC.

This clone appeared once. V gene TRBV25-1 combines with J gene TRBJ2-5, with 10 positions matching TRBD2. Looked up from germline, CDR1 is MGHDK and CDR2 is SYGVNS. V shed 3 bases, J shed 4 bases, and the junction held 11 bases outside the gene matches. The CDR3 spans 17 residues. In DNA, the CDR3 is TGTGCCAGCAGTGAGGGTTTGGCTAGCGGGAGAAGAGAGACCCAGTACTTC. Translation gives CASSEGLASGRRETQYF.

The gene calls are TRBV6-1 and TRBJ2-7; tentatively, D is TRBD2 (6 bases). The V end was cut by 0 bases, the J end by 5 bases, with 17 bases between. The CDR3 contains 16 residues. Germline CDR1 and CDR2: MNHNS and SASEGT. Here the CDR3 reads CASSEASEGTGHEQYF. The CDR3 DNA is TGTGCCAGCAGTGAAGCGAGTGAGGGGACTGGCCACGAGCAGTACTTC.

V gene TRBV7-2 combines with J gene TRBJ1-5; D possibly corresponds to TRBD1 (6 bases). Germline CDR1 SGHTA, CDR2 FQGNSA. Between the trimmed V and J ends, which lost 1 base and 7 bases, there was a span of 11 bases. The CDR3 consists of 14 residues. CDR3 sequence: CASSLETGRQPQHF. The CDR3 DNA is TGTGCCAGCAGCTTAGAGACAGGTCGGCAGCCCCAGCATTTT.

The chain recombines TRBV10-3 with TRBJ1-1, with D perhaps matching TRBD1 (6 bases). The CDR3 spans 13 residues. Per the germline V gene, CDR1 is ENHRY and CDR2 is SYGVKD. Trimming removed 6 bases at V and 7 bases at J, with 15 bases between. The CDR3 nucleotides are TGTGCCATCAGGGACCGGGGACATCGTGAAGCTTTCTTT. It is translated as CAIRDRGHREAFF.

This clone was recorded once. The rearrangement uses TRBV5-1 and TRBJ2-1; tentatively, D is TRBD2 (6 bases). Germline V gives CDR1 SGHRS, CDR2 YFSETQ. The CDR3 length is 15 residues. V lost 4 bases and J lost 5, with 16 bases in between. CDR3: CASSRQNPGDNEQFF. As DNA, the CDR3 is TGCGCCAGCAGCAGACAAAACCCGGGAGACAATGAGCAGTTCTTC.

This clone has just one count. The rearrangement uses TRBV9 and TRBJ1-6; TRBD1 is a possible D gene (6 bases). V was pared by 0 bases and J by 8 bases, with 15 bases between. CDR3 size: 16 residues. Germline V CDR1 and CDR2: SGDLS, YYNGEE. CDR3 residues: CASSVATGRDHSPLHF. CDR3 nucleotide sequence: TGTGCCAGCAGCGTAGCTACAGGGAGGGATCATTCACCCCTCCACTTT.

The gene calls are TRBV30 and TRBJ1-2; 10 nucleotides align to TRBD1. The CDR3 spans 15 residues. CDR1 GTSNPN and CDR2 SVGIG come from the germline V gene (reference sequence). V lost 5 bases to trimming and J lost 2 bases; unmatched junction nucleotides: 8. This CDR3 is CAWVTGTGENYGYTF. CDR3 nucleotide sequence: TGTGCCTGGGTAACCGGGACAGGGGAAAACTATGGCTACACCTTC.

This clone was observed a single time. The rearrangement uses TRBV6-1 and TRBJ2-3, with 7 positions matching TRBD2. V trimming: 3 bases; J trimming: 9 bases; junction bases outside the gene matches: 21. The CDR3 loop spans 18 amino acids. CDR1 MNHNS and CDR2 SASEGT come from the germline V gene. The CDR3 nucleotides are TGTGCCAGCAGTGAGGGGAGGGTTTGGCGGGCGGAGAGTTACACGCAGTATTTT. Residues: CASSEGRVWRAESYTQYF.

The chain uses TRBV30 and TRBJ1-5; unclear D gene. Germline CDR1 and CDR2: GTSNPN and SVGIG (reference sequence). Trimming shortened V by 8 bases and J by 3 bases, and 14 bases separated the two germline ends. The CDR3 spans 13 residues. CDR3 DNA sequence: TGTGCCGCGAGTTCAGGACTCAATCAGCCCCAGCATTTT. Translated: CAASSGLNQPQHF.